Below are 15 T cell receptor beta chains sequenced from a single sample in a study of T cell responses to AZD1222 COVID-19 vaccine. Sequencing used immunoSEQ multiplex PCR; TCRdb keeps in-frame clones, though not all of them. Here the sample spans more than 140,000 clones, approximately 89% being singletons. The source was peripheral blood, collected on day 0 of AZD1222 vaccination. These receptors all come from an adult in good health.

The chain joins TRBV7-2 to TRBJ2-3; 7 nucleotides align to TRBD1. The V segment lost 5 bases and the J segment 0 bases; nucleotides outside the gene matches: 8. The germline gives CDR1 SGHTA, CDR2 FQGNSA. The CDR3 runs to 16 residues. CDR3 nucleotides: TGTGCCAGCAGCGCCAGACAGGGCGGGAGCACAGATACGCAGTATTTT. It encodes CASSARQGGSTDTQYF.

V usage is TRBV9 and J usage is TRBJ2-2, with 11 bases that match TRBD2. The CDR3 length is 15 residues. Germline values: CDR1 SGDLS, CDR2 YYNGEE. Trimming at V came to 0 bases and at J to 6 bases, leaving 1 base not matched to a gene. The DNA for the CDR3 is TGTGCCAGCAGCGTAGGGACTAGCGGGCCCGGGGAGCTGTTTTTT. This sequence encodes CASSVGTSGPGELFF.

The chain combines TRBV4-3 with TRBJ1-6; TRBD1 agrees at 11 bases. CDR3 length equals 16 residues. The germline gives CDR1 LGHNA, CDR2 YSLEER. V was pared by 1 base and J by 9 bases, with 5 bases of the junction left unmatched. The CDR3 reads CASSQAPGTGGSPLHF. CDR3 nucleotide sequence: TGCGCCAGCAGCCAAGCCCCCGGGACAGGGGGTTCACCCCTCCACTTT.

The V and J genes are TRBV11-3 and TRBJ2-1; the D gene could be TRBD1 or TRBD2 (5 bases each). Looked up from germline, CDR1 is SGHNT and CDR2 is YENEEA. The V gene lost 2 bases and the J gene lost 3 bases, with 14 bases spanning the gap. There are 16 residues in the CDR3. This CDR3 is CASSLMGDHLYNEQFF. The DNA of the CDR3 is TGTGCCAGCAGCTTAATGGGGGACCACCTCTACAATGAGCAGTTCTTC. Full variable domain (rest looked up from reference TRBV11-3 and TRBJ2-1): EAGVVQSPRYKIIEKKQPVAFWCNPISGHNTLYWYLQNLGQGPELLIRYENEEAVDDSQLPKDRFSAERLKGVDSTLKIQPAELGDSAVYLCASSLMGDHLYNEQFFGPGTRLTVL.

This chain uses TRBV10-3 with TRBJ2-2; 12 nucleotides line up with TRBD2. The V gene's germline CDR1 is ENHRY and CDR2 SYGVKD. Germline trimming cut 0 bases from V and 6 bases from J; bases unmatched to any gene: 5. This CDR3 is 17 amino acids long. As DNA, the CDR3 is TGTGCCATCAGTGAGTCGGGCCTAGCGGGAGGGTCCGGGGAGCTGTTTTTT. It yields the protein CAISESGLAGGSGELFF.

This chain links TRBV4-1 with TRBJ1-1; D gene ambiguous. The germline V gene has CDR1 MGHRA and CDR2 YSYEKL. The ends were cut back, 0 bases at V and 3 bases at J, with 8 bases in the middle. The CDR3 is 14 amino acids. The CDR3 bases are TGCGCCAGCAGCCAAGAACGCGGGGACACTGAAGCTTTCTTT. This encodes CASSQERGDTEAFF.

CDR3 in amino acids: CASSFLAGGPSEQYF. DNA of the CDR3: TGTGCCAGCAGTTTCCTAGCGGGAGGGCCTAGCGAGCAGTACTTC. This chain uses TRBV27 with TRBJ2-7; TRBD2 matches at 12 bases. V lost 3 bases, J lost 6 bases, and 6 bases stayed unmatched. Germline V CDR1 and CDR2: MNHEY, SMNVEV (reference sequence). The length of the CDR3 is 15 residues.

The chain has TRBV28 and TRBJ1-6; 8 bases fit TRBD1. The V and J ends lost 3 bases and 8 bases, in that order; junction bases with no gene match: 6. This CDR3 is 15 amino acids long. Germline CDR1 and CDR2: MDHEN and SYDVKM. The CDR3 reads CASSFSTRGHSPLHF. The DNA for the CDR3 is TGTGCCAGCAGTTTTAGCACCAGGGGGCATTCACCCCTCCACTTT.

This rearrangement joins TRBV24-1 to TRBJ2-7; 9 bases fit TRBD1. Germline V gene sequence: CDR1 KGHDR, CDR2 SFDVKD. The CDR3 loop spans 14 amino acids. Trimming took 3 bases from V and 1 from J; bases not matched to a gene: 0. CDR3 amino acids: CATSDGTGSYEQYF. For the CDR3, the DNA is TGTGCCACCAGTGATGGGACAGGGTCCTACGAGCAGTACTTC.

This sequence joins TRBV24-1 and TRBJ1-2, with D possibly being TRBD1 (5 bases). V lost 0 bases and J 8 bases, leaving 6 bases between the germline ends. CDR1 KGHDR and CDR2 SFDVKD come from the germline V gene. The CDR3 consists of 12 residues. Written as DNA, the CDR3 is TGTGCCACCAGTGATTTGTGGGGGGGCTACACCTTC. Protein sequence: CATSDLWGGYTF.

This chain uses TRBV7-2 with TRBJ1-2, with a weak D call TRBD1 (5 bases). Germline V gene sequence: CDR1 SGHTA, CDR2 FQGNSA. V dropped 10 bases and J dropped 5 bases, with 17 bases sitting between them. This CDR3 contains 13 residues. The CDR3 DNA reads as TGTGCCACCTCCTCCACGGGGCAGTATGGCTACACCTTC. It is translated as CATSSTGQYGYTF.

The chain links TRBV7-9 to TRBJ1-1; D is undetermined. Germline V gives CDR1 SEHNR, CDR2 FQNEAQ (reference sequence). Trimming shortened V by 5 bases and J by 6 bases, and 10 bases separated the two germline ends. This CDR3 contains 12 residues. The CDR3 reads CASSPQKAEAFF. The CDR3, as DNA: TGTGCCAGCAGCCCCCAGAAGGCTGAAGCTTTCTTT.

V is TRBV5-4 and J is TRBJ1-3; possibly TRBD1 for D (5 bases). Trimming took 4 bases from V and 2 from J, leaving 13 bases between them. Germline V CDR1 and CDR2: SGHNT, YYREEE (reference sequence). This CDR3 comprises 15 residues. Written as DNA, the CDR3 is TGTGCCAGCAGCCCCGGGACCCAGACTGGAAACACCATATATTTT. It translates to CASSPGTQTGNTIYF.

In DNA, the CDR3 is TGTGCCAGCAGCTTAGCGGGTCGAGATTATGGCTACACCTTC. It encodes CASSLAGRDYGYTF. The rearrangement uses TRBV7-9 and TRBJ1-2; D is ambiguous. The germline V and J ends were trimmed by 0 bases and 5 bases, with 10 bases remaining between them. This CDR3 has 14 amino acids. Germline V lookup: CDR1 SEHNR, CDR2 FQNEAQ (reference sequence).

The genes are TRBV28 and TRBJ2-5; possibly TRBD1 or TRBD2 for D (6 bases each). Germline values: CDR1 MDHEN, CDR2 SYDVKM. V was shortened by 5 bases and J by 5 bases, with 15 bases between the two germline ends. CDR3 length: 14 amino acids. CDR3 nucleotide sequence: TGTGCCAGCAGTCCCAGACAGGCGGGGGAGACCCAGTACTTC. Translation: CASSPRQAGETQYF.